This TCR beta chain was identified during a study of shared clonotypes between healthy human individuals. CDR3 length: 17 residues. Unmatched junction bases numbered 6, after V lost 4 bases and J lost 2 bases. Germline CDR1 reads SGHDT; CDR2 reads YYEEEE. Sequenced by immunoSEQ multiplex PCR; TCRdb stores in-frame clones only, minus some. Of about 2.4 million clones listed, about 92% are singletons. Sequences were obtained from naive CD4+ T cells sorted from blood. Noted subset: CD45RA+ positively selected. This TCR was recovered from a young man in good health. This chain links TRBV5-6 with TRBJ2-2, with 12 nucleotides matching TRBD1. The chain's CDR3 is CASSHGTGGANTGELFF. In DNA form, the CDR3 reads TGTGCCAGCAGCCACGGGACAGGGGGCGCAAACACCGGGGAGCTGTTTTTT.